This entry lists 27 T cell receptor beta chains sequenced from one sample in a study of cytomegalovirus exposure and HLA in healthy donors. The assay was immunoSEQ multiplex PCR, and TCRdb's table has in-frame clones only and misses some. Of about 240,000 clones in the sample, 75% to 90% were seen once. The sequencing sample was made of PBMCs. Source of these receptors: a woman aged 25 to 45 in good health and CMV-seropositive.

V usage is TRBV27 and J usage is TRBJ2-7; D gene unclear. CDR3 length: 14 amino acids. Germline assignment: CDR1 MNHEY and CDR2 SMNVEV (reference sequence). V shed 2 bases and J shed 4 bases, with 12 bases lying between them. The CDR3 loop is CASSLGTTPYEQYF. The CDR3 nucleotides read TGTGCCAGCAGTTTAGGTACTACACCTTACGAGCAGTACTTC.

V gene TRBV30 combines with J gene TRBJ1-5; possible D gene TRBD1, 5 bases. Germline loops: CDR1 GTSNPN, CDR2 SVGIG (reference sequence). The CDR3 covers 12 residues. The V gene lost 1 base and the J gene lost 15 bases, with 16 bases spanning the gap. CDR3 in DNA: TGTGCCTGGAGTGAACAGCCAGGGTCTATGCATTTT. It is translated as CAWSEQPGSMHF.

This chain uses TRBV28 with TRBJ2-3; D possibly corresponds to TRBD1 (6 bases). The CDR3 is 15 amino acids. Germline values: CDR1 MDHEN, CDR2 SYDVKM. Trimming removed 3 bases at V and 3 bases at J, with 13 bases between. CDR3 in amino acids: CASSFHRDRTDTQYF. The CDR3, as DNA: TGTGCCAGCAGTTTCCACAGGGATCGGACAGATACGCAGTATTTT.

The chain joins TRBV27 to TRBJ2-5; TRBD2 might be the D (6 bases). The CDR3 runs to 14 residues. Trimming removed 5 bases at V and 4 bases at J, with 14 bases between. Germline loops: CDR1 MNHEY, CDR2 SMNVEV (reference sequence). The CDR3 DNA sequence: TGTGCCAGCAGTCCTGGGACTCTCCGAGAGACCCAGTACTTC. Protein: CASSPGTLRETQYF.

The genes are TRBV5-1 and TRBJ1-1, with 10 bases matching TRBD1. The CDR3 sequence is 14 residues long. V lost 7 bases to trimming and J lost 11 bases; unmatched junction nucleotides: 14. The germline V gene has CDR1 SGHRS and CDR2 YFSETQ. In DNA form, the CDR3 reads TGCGCCAGCCGAATCGGGACAGGGGTTATGTTGGCTTTCTTT. Translation: CASRIGTGVMLAFF.

The CDR3, as DNA: TGTGCCAGCTGGGAGGGACAGGGTGGAAATGAGCAGTTCTTC. Translation: CASWEGQGGNEQFF. This sequence joins TRBV28 and TRBJ2-1; TRBD1 matches at 9 bases. The CDR3 spans 14 residues. J was trimmed by 7 bases and V by 8 bases; bases with no gene match: 9. Germline assignment: CDR1 MDHEN and CDR2 SYDVKM.

CDR3 in DNA: TGTGCCAGCAGCTTGATGACATTACGCGCTGAAGCTTTCTTT. It codes for CASSLMTLRAEAFF. This sequence joins TRBV5-5 and TRBJ1-1; D is undetermined. The CDR3 contains 14 residues. V lost 1 base, J lost 6 bases, and 13 bases lay in between. Looked up from germline, CDR1 is SGHKS and CDR2 is YYEKEE (reference sequence).

V gene TRBV6-5 combines with J gene TRBJ1-1; D remains unclear. CDR1 MNHEY and CDR2 SVGAGI come from the germline V gene. Trimming removed 2 bases from V and 2 bases from J, with 6 bases in between. The CDR3 is made up of 13 amino acids. CDR3 sequence: CASSYAGNTEAFF. The CDR3 nucleotides are TGTGCCAGCAGTTACGCGGGCAACACTGAAGCTTTCTTT.

V gene TRBV29-1 combines with J gene TRBJ2-1; maybe TRBD2 (6 bases). Trimming shortened V by 6 bases and J by 1 base, and 7 bases separated the two germline ends. Germline values: CDR1 SQVTM, CDR2 ANQGSEA. CDR3 length: 12 amino acids. This CDR3 reads CSVTRSYNEQFF. In nucleotides, the CDR3 is TGCAGCGTGACTAGGTCCTACAATGAGCAGTTCTTC.

The chain has TRBV19 and TRBJ2-3, with 7 bases lining up with TRBD2. After removal of 4 bases from V and 6 bases from J, the junction contained 10 bases not matched to a gene. The CDR3 runs to 15 residues. The V gene's germline CDR1 is LNHDA and CDR2 SQIVND (reference sequence). Written as DNA, the CDR3 is TGTGCCAGTAGTACGGCGGGAGTGGGTGTGGATACGCAGTATTTT. Protein: CASSTAGVGVDTQYF.

This clone has just a few counts. CDR3 amino acids: CASSLDPGSNQPQHF. The CDR3 region has the DNA TGCGCCAGCAGCTTGGATCCAGGGAGCAATCAGCCCCAGCATTTT. The V gene is TRBV5-1, the J gene TRBJ1-5, with TRBD1 as a possible D gene (5 bases). Per the germline V gene, CDR1 is SGHRS and CDR2 is YFSETQ. This CDR3 region has 15 residues. With 0 bases removed from V and 1 base from J, the gap between germline ends came to 8 bases.

This clone came up once. V and J are TRBV5-1 and TRBJ2-2; TRBD1 matches at 11 bases. With 1 base clipped from V and 0 bases from J, the junction kept 8 bases outside the gene matches. The germline CDR1 and CDR2 sequences are SGHRS and YFSETQ. This CDR3 comprises 19 residues. The CDR3 reads CASSLLFGTGGTNTGELFF. The CDR3 nucleotides read TGCGCCAGCAGCTTGCTTTTTGGGACAGGGGGGACGAACACCGGGGAGCTGTTTTTT.

This chain links TRBV25-1 with TRBJ2-5, with D uncertain. CDR1 and CDR2 (germline): MGHDK, SYGVNS. The CDR3 spans 11 residues. Trimming pared 6 bases from V and 5 bases from J, leaving 7 bases between. The CDR3 coding sequence is TGTGCCAGCAGCTTCAGGGAGACCCAGTACTTC. Amino acids: CASSFRETQYF.

This sequence joins TRBV13 and TRBJ2-2, with unresolved D. The CDR3 length is 13 residues. V was clipped by 6 bases and J by 5 bases, with 10 bases between them. Germline CDR1 is PRHDT and CDR2 is FYEKMQ (reference sequence). CDR3 amino acids: CASSLARTGELFF. CDR3 nucleotides: TGTGCCAGCAGTCTTGCGAGAACCGGGGAGCTGTTTTTT.

This clone was found once. The V gene is TRBV6-6, the J gene TRBJ2-3; D remains ambiguous. Per the germline V gene, CDR1 is MNHNY and CDR2 is SVGAGI (reference sequence). Trimming removed 6 bases from V and 3 bases from J, with 4 bases in between. This CDR3 has 11 residues. CDR3 sequence (DNA): TGTGCCAGCAGGCTAACAGATACGCAGTATTTT. Translation gives CASRLTDTQYF.

The chain joins TRBV2 to TRBJ2-3; TRBD2 aligns across 11 bases. V shed 10 bases and J 2 bases; nucleotides not matched to a gene: 5. CDR1 is SNHLY, CDR2 FYNNEI, per germline. This CDR3 contains 14 residues. CDR3 in amino acids: CAILAGGHTDTQYF. The CDR3 DNA reads as TGTGCCATCTTAGCGGGAGGGCACACAGATACGCAGTATTTT.

The chain employs TRBV5-1 and TRBJ2-1; 8 bases fit TRBD2. Germline CDR1 SGHRS, CDR2 YFSETQ. This CDR3 region has 15 residues. The V gene end was trimmed by 4 bases and the J gene end by 7 bases; junction bases not matched to a gene: 10. The CDR3 loop reads CASSPGLVEGNEQFF. The CDR3 DNA reads TGCGCCAGCAGCCCGGGACTAGTTGAGGGGAATGAGCAGTTCTTC. Combining the CDR3 with reference TRBV5-1 and TRBJ2-1 gives the whole variable domain KAGVTQTPRYLIKTRGQQVTLSCSPISGHRSVSWYQQTPGQGLQFLFEYFSETQRNKGNFPGRFSGRQFSNSRSEMNVSTLELGDSALYLCASSPGLVEGNEQFFGPGTRLTVL.

This sequence joins TRBV18 and TRBJ1-5; D gene ambiguous. Germline V gene data show CDR1 as KGHSH and CDR2 as LQKENI. V was pared by 2 bases and J by 5 bases, with 13 bases between. The CDR3 is 15 amino acids. The CDR3 nucleotides are TGTGCCAGCTCACCAAGAGGGATCCCGGATCAGCCCCAGCATTTT. This gives the protein CASSPRGIPDQPQHF.

This rearrangement joins TRBV30 to TRBJ2-3; D is undetermined. V was cut by 3 bases and J by 0 bases, with 10 bases left in between. This CDR3 region has 14 residues. From germline, CDR1 is GTSNPN and CDR2 SVGIG (reference sequence). The CDR3 DNA sequence: TGTGCCTGGAGAAGGCGCGGAAGCACAGATACGCAGTATTTT. The encoded protein is CAWRRRGSTDTQYF.

This clone has only one observation. The V gene is TRBV7-3, the J gene TRBJ2-5, with D possibly being TRBD2 (5 bases). V lost 4 bases to trimming and J lost 5 bases, with 17 bases between them. This CDR3 is 15 amino acids long. CDR1 is SGHTA, CDR2 FQGTGA, per germline. The DNA for the CDR3 is TGTGCCAGCAGCTCTGGACTCTACCCCGAGGAGACCCAGTACTTC. Translating gives CASSSGLYPEETQYF.

The gene calls are TRBV6-6 and TRBJ2-1; tentatively, D is TRBD1 (5 bases). Looked up from germline, CDR1 is MNHNY and CDR2 is SVGAGI (reference sequence). The CDR3 is 15 residues long. Trimming removed 7 bases from V and 7 bases from J, with 20 bases in between. The CDR3 region has the DNA TGTGCCAGCACCGAAAGGGGTTACCCAGGAAATGAGCAGTTCTTC. Protein sequence: CASTERGYPGNEQFF.

The CDR3 is CASSSLLAGVPYEQYF. CDR3 nucleotides: TGTGCCAGCAGTTCGTTACTAGCGGGAGTGCCCTACGAGCAGTACTTC. This chain links TRBV6-5 with TRBJ2-7; 11 bases match TRBD2. V trimming: 4 bases; J trimming: 2 bases; junction bases outside the gene matches: 7. CDR1 and CDR2 from the germline V gene are MNHEY and SVGAGI. The CDR3 extends over 16 amino acids.

The chain carries TRBV15 and TRBJ2-7; 7 positions match TRBD1. The CDR3 is made up of 13 amino acids. J gave up 2 bases and V 5 bases, and 3 bases lay outside the gene matches. Germline V lookup: CDR1 LNHNV, CDR2 YYDKDF (reference sequence). CDR3 protein: CATSDRDPYEQYF. CDR3 bases: TGTGCCACCAGCGACAGGGACCCCTACGAGCAGTACTTC.

The chain couples TRBV25-1 to TRBJ1-1; D gene ambiguous. The V and J ends lost 1 base and 7 bases respectively, with 13 bases between them. The germline gives CDR1 MGHDK, CDR2 SYGVNS. The length of the CDR3 is 14 residues. CDR3 coding DNA: TGTGCCAGCAGTGAATTTGGCAGGCGCCATGAAGCTTTCTTT. It is translated as CASSEFGRRHEAFF.

This chain links TRBV28 with TRBJ2-5; 8 bases match TRBD2. CDR1 MDHEN and CDR2 SYDVKM come from the germline V gene. V dropped 2 bases and J dropped 3; count of bases not matched to a gene: 8. This CDR3 region has 16 residues. As DNA, the CDR3 is TGTGCCAGCAGTTTAGCCCCGGGACTAGGGAAAGAGACCCAGTACTTC. Translated, it gives CASSLAPGLGKETQYF.

The J gene is TRBJ1-5, the V gene TRBV6-6; no definite D call. The CDR3 contains 14 residues. Deletions cut 4 bases from V and 4 bases from J, with 11 bases between. The germline CDR1 and CDR2 sequences are MNHNY and SVGAGI (reference sequence). The CDR3 DNA follows: TGTGCCAGCAGTTCCCGAAACGAGAATCAGCCCCAGCATTTT. It yields the protein CASSSRNENQPQHF.

The chain joins TRBV21-1 to TRBJ1-4; the table's D call, TRBD1, was not checked against the DNA. TRBV21-1 constitutes a pseudogene. The CDR3 consists of 15 residues. This chain's CDR3 is CASSKARDSYEKLFF. In nucleotides, the CDR3 is TGTGCCAGCAGCAAAGCGCGGGACAGCTATGAAAAACTGTTTTTT.